This T cell receptor beta chain was obtained from a study of cytomegalovirus exposure and HLA in healthy donors. Primers for the PCR totalled 60 Vbeta and 13 Jbeta. Sequencing used immunoSEQ multiplex PCR; TCRdb keeps in-frame clones, though not all of them. The data contain about 140,000 clones, about 75% of them singletons. The CDR3 is 15 residues long. J was trimmed by 5 bases and V by 3 bases; bases with no gene match: 7. Per germline, CDR1 MDHEN and CDR2 SYDVKM. The specimen sequenced was PBMCs. V gene TRBV28 combines with J gene TRBJ2-4; 7 bases line up with TRBD1. The sequence derives from a man younger than 35 in good health and CMV-seropositive. CDR3 amino acids: CASSFNRGIQNIQYF. For the CDR3, the DNA is TGTGCCAGCAGTTTTAACAGGGGAATTCAAAACATTCAGTACTTC.